This T cell receptor beta chain was identified during a study of T cell responses to AZD1222 COVID-19 vaccine. Generated by immunoSEQ multiplex PCR, the TCRdb table keeps only in-frame clones and is missing some. The sample includes about 120,000 clones, approximately 90% of them seen just once. The CDR3 is made up of 15 amino acids. V was pared by 3 bases and J by 4 bases, with 7 bases of the junction left unmatched. Germline V gives CDR1 MNHEY, CDR2 SVGAGI. This clone was detected a few times. This rearrangement joins TRBV6-5 to TRBJ2-7; 9 bases are a match to TRBD1. This receptor was taken from an adult who received the AZD1222 COVID-19 vaccine. Here the sequenced sample was peripheral blood, taken 28 days after the second AZD1222 dose. The CDR3 DNA follows: TGTGCCAGCAGTTATTCCGGGACAGGGAGATACGAGCAGTACTTC. This sequence encodes CASSYSGTGRYEQYF.